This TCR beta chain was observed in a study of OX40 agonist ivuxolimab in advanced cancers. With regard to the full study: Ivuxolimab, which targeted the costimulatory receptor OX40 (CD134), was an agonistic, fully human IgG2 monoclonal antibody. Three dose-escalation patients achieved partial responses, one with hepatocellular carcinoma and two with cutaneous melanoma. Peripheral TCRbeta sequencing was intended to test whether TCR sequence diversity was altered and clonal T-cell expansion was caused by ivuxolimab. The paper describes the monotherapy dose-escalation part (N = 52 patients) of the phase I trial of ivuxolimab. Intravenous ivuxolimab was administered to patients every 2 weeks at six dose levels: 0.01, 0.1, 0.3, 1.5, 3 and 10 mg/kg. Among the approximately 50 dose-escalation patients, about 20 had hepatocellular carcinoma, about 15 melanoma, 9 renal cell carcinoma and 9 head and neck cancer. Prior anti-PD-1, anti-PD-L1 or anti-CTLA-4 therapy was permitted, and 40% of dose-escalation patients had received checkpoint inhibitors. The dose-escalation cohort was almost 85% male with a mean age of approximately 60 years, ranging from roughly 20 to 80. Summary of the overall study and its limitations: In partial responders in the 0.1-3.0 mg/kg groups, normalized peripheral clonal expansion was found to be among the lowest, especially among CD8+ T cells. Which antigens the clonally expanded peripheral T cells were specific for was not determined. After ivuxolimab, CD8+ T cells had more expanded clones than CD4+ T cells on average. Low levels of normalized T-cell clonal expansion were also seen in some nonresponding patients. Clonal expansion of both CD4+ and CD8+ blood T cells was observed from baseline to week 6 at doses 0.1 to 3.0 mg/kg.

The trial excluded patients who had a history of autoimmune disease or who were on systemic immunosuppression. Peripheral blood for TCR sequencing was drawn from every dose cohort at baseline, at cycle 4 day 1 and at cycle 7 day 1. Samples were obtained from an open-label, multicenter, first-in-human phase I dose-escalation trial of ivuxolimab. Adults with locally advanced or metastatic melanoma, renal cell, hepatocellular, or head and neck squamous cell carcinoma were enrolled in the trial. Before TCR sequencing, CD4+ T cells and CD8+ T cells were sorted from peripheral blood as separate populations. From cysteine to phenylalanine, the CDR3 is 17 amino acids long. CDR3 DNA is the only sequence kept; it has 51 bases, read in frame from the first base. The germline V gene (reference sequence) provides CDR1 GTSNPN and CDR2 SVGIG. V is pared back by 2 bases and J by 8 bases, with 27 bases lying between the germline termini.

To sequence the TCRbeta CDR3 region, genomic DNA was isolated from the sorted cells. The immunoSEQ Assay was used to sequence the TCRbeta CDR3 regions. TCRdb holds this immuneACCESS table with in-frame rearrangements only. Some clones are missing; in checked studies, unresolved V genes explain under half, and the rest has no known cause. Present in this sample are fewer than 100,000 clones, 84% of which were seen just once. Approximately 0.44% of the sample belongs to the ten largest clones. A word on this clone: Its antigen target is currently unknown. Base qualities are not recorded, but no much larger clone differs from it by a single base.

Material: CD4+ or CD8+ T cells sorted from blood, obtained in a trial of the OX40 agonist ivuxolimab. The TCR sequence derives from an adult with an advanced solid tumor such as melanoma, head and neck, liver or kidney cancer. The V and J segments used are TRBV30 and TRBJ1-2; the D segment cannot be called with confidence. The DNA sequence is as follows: TGTGCCTGGAGTTTTAGAGCGGGCGCTGCGGCTGTGGGGGGCTACACCTTC. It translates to CAWSFRAGAAAVGGYTF.